The clone carrying this TCR beta chain was picked up a small number of times. Antigen specificity is unknown. Whenever a sample was processed, at least 6 million PBMCs were isolated. The data stem from a study of blood T cells in healthy people across ages. Together with a sample-barcoded 5' primer, a J-beta primer mix was included in a second PCR lasting about 6 to 11 cycles. TCRdb ran MiXCR on the 5' RACE reads and lists one entry per CDR3 protein. The table lists nearly 800,000 distinct CDR3 sequences, approximately 60% of them singletons, with 20% to 30% in the top ten. Whole-study findings and limits: Compared with aged donors, long-lived donors showed fewer expanded clones, suggesting selection.

V lost 4 bases, J lost 2 bases, and 19 bases lay in between. Germline V CDR1 and CDR2: LGHNA, YNFKEQ. The CDR3 sequence is 17 residues long. The gene calls are TRBV4-2 and TRBJ2-3; perhaps D is TRBD1 or TRBD2 (6 bases each). The clonotype was recovered from a man aged 35 to 55 in good health. Sequences were obtained from blood. The CDR3 nucleotides are TGTGCCAGCAGCCCCACCTTTGGAGGGGGGACCACAGATACGCAGTATTTT. It specifies CASSPTFGGGTTDTQYF.